The TCR beta chain under discussion was sequenced for a study of cytomegalovirus exposure and HLA in healthy donors. For the study at large: Of the donors genotyped, approximately 400 in all, about 76% fell in the Caucasian-associated ancestry cluster.

Germline lookup yields CDR1 SGHDT and CDR2 YYEEEE. Trimming removed 3 bases from V and 0 bases from J, with 4 bases in between. The CDR3 is 12 residues long. It was with 60 Vbeta and 13 Jbeta primers that the PCR ran. The data were produced by immunoSEQ multiplex PCR, yet TCRdb's version contains in-frame clones alone and is incomplete. Its listing shows 200,000 to 250,000 clones. The genes are TRBV5-6 and TRBJ2-7; unclear D gene. This receptor was identified in a girl aged 2 to 10 in good health and CMV-seropositive. Sequencing was done on a sample of PBMCs. CDR3 sequence (DNA): TGTGCCAGCAGCTCCAGCTCCTACGAGCAGTACTTC. Translated, it gives CASSSSSYEQYF.